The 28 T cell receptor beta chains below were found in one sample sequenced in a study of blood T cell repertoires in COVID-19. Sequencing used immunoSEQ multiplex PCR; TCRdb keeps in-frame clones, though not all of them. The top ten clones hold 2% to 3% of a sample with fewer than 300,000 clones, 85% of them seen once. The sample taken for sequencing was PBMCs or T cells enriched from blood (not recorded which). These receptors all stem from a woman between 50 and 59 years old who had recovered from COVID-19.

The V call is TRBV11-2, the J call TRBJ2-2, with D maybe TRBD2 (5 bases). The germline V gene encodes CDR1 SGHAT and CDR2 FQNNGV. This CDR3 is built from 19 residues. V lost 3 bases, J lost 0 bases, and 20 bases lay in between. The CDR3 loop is CASSFVKKRPGTNTGELFF. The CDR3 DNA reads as TGTGCCAGCAGCTTCGTAAAAAAACGGCCGGGGACGAACACCGGGGAGCTGTTTTTT.

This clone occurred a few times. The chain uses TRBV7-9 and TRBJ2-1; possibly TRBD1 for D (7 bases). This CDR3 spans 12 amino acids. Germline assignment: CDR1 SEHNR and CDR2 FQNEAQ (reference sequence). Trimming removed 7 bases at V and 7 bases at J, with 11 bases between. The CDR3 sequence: CASIPGGNEQFF. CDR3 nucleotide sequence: TGTGCCAGCATACCAGGGGGGAATGAGCAGTTCTTC.

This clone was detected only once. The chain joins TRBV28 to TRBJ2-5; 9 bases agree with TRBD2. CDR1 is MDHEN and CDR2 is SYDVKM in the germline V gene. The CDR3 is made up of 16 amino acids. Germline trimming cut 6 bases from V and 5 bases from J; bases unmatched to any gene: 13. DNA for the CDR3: TGTGCCAGCAGCATCGGGATAGCGGGGGCCGGGGAGACCCAGTACTTC. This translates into CASSIGIAGAGETQYF.

Written as DNA, the CDR3 is TGTGCCAGCAGTCCGCGACTTTGGGTGGAGCAGTATTTT. Amino acids: CASSPRLWVEQYF. V is TRBV12-3 or TRBV12-4 and J is TRBJ2-3; D uncertain. Trimming stripped 5 bases from V and 11 bases from J, with 17 bases between. This CDR3 spans 13 amino acids.

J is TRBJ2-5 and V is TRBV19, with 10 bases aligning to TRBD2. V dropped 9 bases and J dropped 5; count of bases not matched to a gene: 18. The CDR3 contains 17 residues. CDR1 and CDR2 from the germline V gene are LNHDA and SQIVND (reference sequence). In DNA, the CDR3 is TGTGCCAGCCAGGCTATGGGAGCGGGAGGGTTGGGGGAGACCCAGTACTTC. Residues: CASQAMGAGGLGETQYF.

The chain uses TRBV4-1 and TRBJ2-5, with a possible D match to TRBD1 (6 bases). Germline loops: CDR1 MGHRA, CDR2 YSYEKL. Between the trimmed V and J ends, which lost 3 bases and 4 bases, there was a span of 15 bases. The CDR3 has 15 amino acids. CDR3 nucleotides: TGCGCCAGCAGCCACCCACAGGGAGTTCTAGAGACCCAGTACTTC. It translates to CASSHPQGVLETQYF.

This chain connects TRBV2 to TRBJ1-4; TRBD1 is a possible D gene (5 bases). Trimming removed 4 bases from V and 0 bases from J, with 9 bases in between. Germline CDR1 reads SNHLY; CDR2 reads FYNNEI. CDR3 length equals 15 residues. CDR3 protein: CASSGGGTTNEKLFF. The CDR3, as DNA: TGTGCCAGCAGTGGTGGGGGGACAACTAATGAAAAACTGTTTTTT.

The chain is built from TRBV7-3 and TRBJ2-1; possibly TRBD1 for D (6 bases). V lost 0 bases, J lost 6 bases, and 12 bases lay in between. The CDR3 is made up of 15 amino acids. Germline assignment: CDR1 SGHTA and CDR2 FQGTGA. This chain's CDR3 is CASSLTLGAGNEQFF. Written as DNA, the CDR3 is TGTGCCAGCAGCTTAACCCTGGGGGCCGGCAATGAGCAGTTCTTC.

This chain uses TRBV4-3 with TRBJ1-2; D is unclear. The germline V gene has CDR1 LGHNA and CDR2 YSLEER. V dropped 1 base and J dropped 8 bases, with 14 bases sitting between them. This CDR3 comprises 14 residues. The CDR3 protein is CASSQGRITGGYTF. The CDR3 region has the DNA TGCGCCAGCAGCCAAGGGCGGATTACTGGAGGCTACACCTTC.

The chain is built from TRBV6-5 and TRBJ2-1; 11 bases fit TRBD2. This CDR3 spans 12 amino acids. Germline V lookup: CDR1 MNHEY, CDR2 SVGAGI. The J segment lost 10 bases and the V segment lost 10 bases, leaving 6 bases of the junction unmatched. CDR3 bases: TGTGCCACCGGGACTAGCGGCGGGGAGCAGTTCTTC. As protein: CATGTSGGEQFF.

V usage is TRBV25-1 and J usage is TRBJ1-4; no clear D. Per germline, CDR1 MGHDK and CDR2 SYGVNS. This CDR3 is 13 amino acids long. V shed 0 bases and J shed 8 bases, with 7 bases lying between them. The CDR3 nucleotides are TGTGCCAGCAGTGAATATCGCGGAGAAAAACTGTTTTTT. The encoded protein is CASSEYRGEKLFF.

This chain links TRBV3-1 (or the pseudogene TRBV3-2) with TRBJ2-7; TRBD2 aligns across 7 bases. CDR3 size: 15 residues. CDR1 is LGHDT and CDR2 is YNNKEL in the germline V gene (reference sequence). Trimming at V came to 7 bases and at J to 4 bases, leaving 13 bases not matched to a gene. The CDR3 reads CASTSTSIWPYEQYF. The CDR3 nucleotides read TGTGCCAGCACCTCGACTAGCATCTGGCCGTACGAGCAGTACTTC.

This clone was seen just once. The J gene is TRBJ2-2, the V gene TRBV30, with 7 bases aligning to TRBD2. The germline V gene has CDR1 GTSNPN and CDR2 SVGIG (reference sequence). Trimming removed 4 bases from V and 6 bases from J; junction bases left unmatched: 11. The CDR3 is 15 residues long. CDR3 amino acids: CAWNRARGGAGELFF. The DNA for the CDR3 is TGTGCCTGGAATCGTGCGAGGGGAGGGGCCGGGGAGCTGTTTTTT.

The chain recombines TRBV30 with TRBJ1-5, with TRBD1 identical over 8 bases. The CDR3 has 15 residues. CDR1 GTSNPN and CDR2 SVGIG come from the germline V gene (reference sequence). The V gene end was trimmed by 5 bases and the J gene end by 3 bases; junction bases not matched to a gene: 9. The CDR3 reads CAWGLDRDFNQPQHF. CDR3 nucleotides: TGTGCCTGGGGCCTGGACAGGGACTTCAATCAGCCCCAGCATTTT.

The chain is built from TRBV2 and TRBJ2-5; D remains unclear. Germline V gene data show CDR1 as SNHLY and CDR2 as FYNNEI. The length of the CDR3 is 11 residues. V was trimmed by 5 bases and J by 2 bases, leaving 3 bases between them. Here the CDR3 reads CASSQQETQYF. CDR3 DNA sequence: TGTGCCAGCAGTCAACAAGAGACCCAGTACTTC.

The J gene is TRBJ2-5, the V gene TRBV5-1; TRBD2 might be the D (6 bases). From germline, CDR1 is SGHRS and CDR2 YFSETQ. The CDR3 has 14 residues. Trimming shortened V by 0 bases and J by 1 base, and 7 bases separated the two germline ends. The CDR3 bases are TGCGCCAGCAGCTTGGGGAGGGGCCAAGAGACCCAGTACTTC. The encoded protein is CASSLGRGQETQYF.

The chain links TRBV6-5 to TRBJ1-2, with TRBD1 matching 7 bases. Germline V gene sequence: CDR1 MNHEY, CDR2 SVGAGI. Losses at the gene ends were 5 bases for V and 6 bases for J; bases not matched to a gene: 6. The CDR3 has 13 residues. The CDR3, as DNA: TGTGCCAGCAGTCCCACAGGGGAGGATGGCTACACCTTC. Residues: CASSPTGEDGYTF.

CDR3 DNA sequence: TGTGCCAGCAGGCGGGATCCTAACTATGGCTACACCTTC. Residues: CASRRDPNYGYTF. The V gene is TRBV27, the J gene TRBJ1-2, with D uncertain. Between the trimmed V and J ends, which lost 6 bases and 0 bases, there was a span of 8 bases. Germline V CDR1 and CDR2: MNHEY, SMNVEV (reference sequence). This CDR3 region has 13 residues.

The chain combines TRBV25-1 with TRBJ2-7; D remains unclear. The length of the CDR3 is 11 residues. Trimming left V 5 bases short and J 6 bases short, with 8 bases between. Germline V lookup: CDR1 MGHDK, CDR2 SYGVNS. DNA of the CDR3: TGTGCCAGCAGTTTTAACGGCGAGCAGTACTTC. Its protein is CASSFNGEQYF.

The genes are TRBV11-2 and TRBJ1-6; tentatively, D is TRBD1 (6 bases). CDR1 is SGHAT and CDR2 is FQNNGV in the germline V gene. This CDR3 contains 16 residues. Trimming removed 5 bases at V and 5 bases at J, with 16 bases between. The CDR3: CASSPPRGGDNSPLHF. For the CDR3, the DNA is TGTGCCAGCAGCCCGCCCCGAGGGGGAGATAATTCACCCCTCCACTTT.

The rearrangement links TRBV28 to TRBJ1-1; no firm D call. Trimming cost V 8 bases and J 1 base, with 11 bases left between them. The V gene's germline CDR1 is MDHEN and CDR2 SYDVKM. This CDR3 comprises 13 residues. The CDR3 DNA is TGTGCCAGCGGCGGGTCGCCGAACACTGAAGCTTTCTTT. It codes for CASGGSPNTEAFF.

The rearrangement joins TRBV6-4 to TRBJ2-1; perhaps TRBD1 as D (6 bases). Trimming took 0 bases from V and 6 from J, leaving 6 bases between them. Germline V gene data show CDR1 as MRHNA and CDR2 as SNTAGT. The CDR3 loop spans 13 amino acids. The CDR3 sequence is CASSDSDSNEQFF. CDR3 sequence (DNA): TGTGCCAGCAGTGACTCGGACAGCAATGAGCAGTTCTTC.

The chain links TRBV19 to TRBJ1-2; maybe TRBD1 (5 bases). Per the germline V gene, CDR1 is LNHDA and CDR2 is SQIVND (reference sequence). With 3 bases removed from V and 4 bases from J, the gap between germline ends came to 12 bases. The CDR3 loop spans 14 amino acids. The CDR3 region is CASSIDRSGYGYTF. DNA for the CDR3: TGTGCCAGTAGTATCGACAGATCAGGCTATGGCTACACCTTC.

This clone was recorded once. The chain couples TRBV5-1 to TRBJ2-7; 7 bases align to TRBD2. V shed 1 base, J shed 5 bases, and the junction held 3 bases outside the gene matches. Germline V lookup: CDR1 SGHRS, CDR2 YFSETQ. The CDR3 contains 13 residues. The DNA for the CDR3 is TGCGCCAGCAGCTTGTTTGCGGGAGACGAGCAGTACTTC. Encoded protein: CASSLFAGDEQYF.

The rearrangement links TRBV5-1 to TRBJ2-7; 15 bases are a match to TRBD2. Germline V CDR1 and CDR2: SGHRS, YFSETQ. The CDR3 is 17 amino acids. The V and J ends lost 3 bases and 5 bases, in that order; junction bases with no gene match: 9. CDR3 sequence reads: CASSSRTSGRDPHEQYF. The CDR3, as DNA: TGCGCCAGCAGCTCAAGGACTAGCGGGAGGGATCCTCACGAGCAGTACTTC.

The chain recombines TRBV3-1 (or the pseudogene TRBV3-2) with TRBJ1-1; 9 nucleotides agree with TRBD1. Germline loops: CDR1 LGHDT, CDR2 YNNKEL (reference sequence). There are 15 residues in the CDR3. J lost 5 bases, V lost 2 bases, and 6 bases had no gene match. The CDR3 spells CASSQSGTGSTEAFF. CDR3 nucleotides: TGTGCCAGCAGCCAATCCGGGACAGGGAGTACTGAAGCTTTCTTT.

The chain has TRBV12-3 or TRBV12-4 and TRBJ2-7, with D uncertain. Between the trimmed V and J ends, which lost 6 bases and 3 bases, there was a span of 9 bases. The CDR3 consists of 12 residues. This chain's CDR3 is CASSPVLYEQYF. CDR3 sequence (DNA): TGTGCCAGCAGCCCGGTCCTCTACGAGCAGTACTTC.

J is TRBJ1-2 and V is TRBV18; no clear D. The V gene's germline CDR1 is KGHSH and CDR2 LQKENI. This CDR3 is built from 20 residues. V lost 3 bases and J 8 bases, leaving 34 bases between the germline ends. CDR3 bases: TGTGCCAGCTCACCCATGTTGCCGGGTCAAACTGTCGGAGTGAGCGGCGGCTACACCTTC. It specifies CASSPMLPGQTVGVSGGYTF. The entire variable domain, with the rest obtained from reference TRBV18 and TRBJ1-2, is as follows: NAGVMQNPRHLVRRRGQEARLRCSPMKGHSHVYWYRQLPEEGLKFMVYLQKENIIDESGMPKERFSAEFPKEGPSILRIQQVVRGDSAAYFCASSPMLPGQTVGVSGGYTFGSGTRLTVV.